Below are 13 T cell receptor beta chains sequenced from a single sample in a study of T-cell memory formation after mild COVID-19. A single record per CDR3 protein comes from TCRdb applying MiXCR to the 5' RACE reads. The sample lists hundreds of thousands of distinct CDR3 sequences, about 20% seen once, with about 12% in the top ten. The sample comprised PBMCs or a T cell subset sorted from them (not recorded which). Receptor source: an adult woman who had mild COVID-19 (a few samples of this study predate the infection). Cell type and time point are not known.

The J gene is TRBJ2-4, the V gene TRBV18; unclear D gene. Trimming cost V 0 bases and J 1 base, with 7 bases left between them. In germline, CDR1 is KGHSH, CDR2 LQKENI. The length of the CDR3 is 15 residues. The CDR3 sequence is CASSPPQRAKNIQYF. CDR3 bases: TGTGCCAGCTCACCACCGCAACGGGCCAAAAACATTCAGTACTTC.

This rearrangement joins TRBV12-3 or TRBV12-4 to TRBJ2-1, with TRBD2 matching 8 bases. The CDR3 sequence is 14 residues long. Unmatched junction bases numbered 7, after V lost 3 bases and J lost 9 bases. This CDR3 reads CASSLTGGAFEQFF. For the CDR3, the DNA is TGTGCCAGCAGTTTGACCGGGGGGGCCTTTGAGCAGTTCTTC.

The rearrangement joins TRBV7-8 to TRBJ1-1; D gene unclear. The CDR3 extends over 15 amino acids. The germline gives CDR1 SGHVS, CDR2 FQNEAQ. V dropped 5 bases and J dropped 0 bases, with 13 bases sitting between them. The CDR3 nucleotides read TGTGCCAGCAGCCCTGGACGGGCTATGAACACTGAAGCTTTCTTT. Encoded protein: CASSPGRAMNTEAFF.

This sequence joins TRBV7-2 and TRBJ2-2; 9 bases are a match to TRBD1. In germline, CDR1 is SGHTA, CDR2 FQGNSA. V dropped 5 bases and J dropped 5; count of bases not matched to a gene: 6. The CDR3 sequence is 15 residues long. Here the CDR3 reads CASSGNRGRTGELFF. CDR3 DNA: TGTGCCAGCAGCGGAAACAGGGGGCGGACCGGGGAGCTGTTTTTT.

The gene calls are TRBV9 and TRBJ1-2; 7 positions agree with TRBD1. With V trimmed by 3 bases and J by 2 bases, 4 bases remained unmatched. Germline assignment: CDR1 SGDLS and CDR2 YYNGEE. The CDR3 loop spans 14 amino acids. The CDR3 loop is CASSAPGQNYGYTF. As DNA, the CDR3 is TGTGCCAGCAGCGCCCCGGGACAGAACTATGGCTACACCTTC.

This clonotype was seen only a few times. The chain employs TRBV7-6 and TRBJ2-3, with D unclear. Germline assignment: CDR1 SGHVS and CDR2 FNYEAQ. The CDR3 consists of 15 residues. Trimming removed 5 bases from V and 5 bases from J, with 17 bases in between. This chain's CDR3 is CASSPLQRPVDTQYF. The CDR3 DNA follows: TGTGCCAGCAGCCCTCTACAGCGTCCCGTAGATACGCAGTATTTT.

This clonotype was counted between two and nine times. The chain is built from TRBV12-3 or TRBV12-4 and TRBJ2-2; D unclear. V dropped 2 bases and J dropped 4 bases, with 11 bases sitting between them. The length of the CDR3 is 15 residues. This CDR3 is CASSLSMPATGELFF. For the CDR3, the DNA is TGTGCCAGCAGTTTAAGTATGCCAGCCACCGGGGAGCTGTTTTTT.

The V gene is TRBV3-1, the J gene TRBJ2-2; D gene ambiguous. Germline V CDR1 and CDR2: LGHDT, YNNKEL (reference sequence). The CDR3 covers 16 residues. Deletions cut 3 bases from V and 0 bases from J, with 11 bases between. The CDR3 sequence: CASSHRLPANTGELFF. CDR3 DNA sequence: TGTGCCAGCAGCCATAGGCTTCCCGCGAACACCGGGGAGCTGTTTTTT.

This clonotype was seen once. At one end the junction does not follow the germline gene, possibly because of a read error. The gene calls are TRBV7-9 and TRBJ1-5; D gene uncertain. The CDR3 contains 12 residues. Germline values: CDR1 SEHNR, CDR2 FQNEAQ (reference sequence). This CDR3 reads CASRLGGQPQHF. The CDR3 nucleotides read TGTGCCAGCAGATTAGGAGGTCAGCCCCAGCATTTT.

V and J are TRBV5-4 and TRBJ1-6; TRBD1 matches at 7 bases. The CDR3 spans 15 residues. V gave up 4 bases and J gave up 6 bases; unmatched junction bases: 7. From germline, CDR1 is SGHNT and CDR2 YYREEE (reference sequence). CDR3 DNA sequence: TGTGCCAGCAGCGAGCAGGGGGGTGCTAATTCACCCCTCCACTTT. It translates to CASSEQGGANSPLHF. The whole variable domain, filled in from reference TRBV5-4 and TRBJ1-6, reads ETGVTQSPTHLIKTRGQQVTLRCSSQSGHNTVSWYQQALGQGPQFIFQYYREEENGRGNFPPRFSGLQFPNYSSELNVNALELDDSALYLCASSEQGGANSPLHFGNGTRLTVT.

The rearrangement joins TRBV7-9 to TRBJ2-2; 7 bases are shared with TRBD1. Trimming took 8 bases from V and 3 from J; bases not matched to a gene: 9. CDR3 size: 15 residues. Germline CDR1 reads SEHNR; CDR2 reads FQNEAQ (reference sequence). The CDR3 DNA is TGTGCCAGCGATTGGCAGGGGGTTGACACCGGGGAGCTGTTTTTT. Its protein is CASDWQGVDTGELFF.

The genes are TRBV2 and TRBJ1-1, with D unresolved. V lost 8 bases and J 1 base, leaving 14 bases between the germline ends. The germline V gene has CDR1 SNHLY and CDR2 FYNNEI. The CDR3 has 14 amino acids. The CDR3 protein is CASLLGQKNTEAFF. In DNA, the CDR3 is TGTGCCAGCCTCTTAGGCCAGAAGAACACTGAAGCTTTCTTT.

A few counts support this clonotype. The rearrangement joins TRBV7-9 to TRBJ1-4; D is unresolved. Trimming removed 2 bases at V and 1 base at J, with 11 bases between. Germline V gene data show CDR1 as SEHNR and CDR2 as FQNEAQ (reference sequence). The CDR3 loop spans 16 amino acids. CDR3 in DNA: TGTGCCAGCAGCTTATTATCGGGGAGAACTAATGAAAAACTGTTTTTT. This translates into CASSLLSGRTNEKLFF.